A selection of T cell receptor beta chains follows, all from one sample in a study of cytomegalovirus exposure and HLA in healthy donors. Produced via immunoSEQ multiplex PCR; TCRdb's table is partial and in-frame only. The table has some 110,000 clones, around 66% seen once. Material for sequencing was PBMCs. The receptors stem from a man younger than 35 in good health and CMV-seronegative. CDR3s include the opening cysteine and the closing phenylalanine or tryptophan. The order of the fields is CDR3 length, D gene, V gene, clone size, J gene, CDR3 DNA, CDR3 protein. D genes are given only for firm matches. The size field is filled for only some rows; it gives once, few, many or a size class.

CDR3 length: 15; D gene: -; V gene: TRBV15; clone size: -; J gene: TRBJ2-7; CDR3 DNA: TGTGCCACCAGCAGCGAAAGCGGAAGGAGGGACGAGCAGTACTTC; CDR3 protein: CATSSESGRRDEQYF
CDR3 length: 13; D gene: -; V gene: TRBV18; clone size: -; J gene: TRBJ2-7; CDR3 DNA: TGTGCCAGCTCACCATACGGGACCTACGAGCAGTACTTC; CDR3 protein: CASSPYGTYEQYF
CDR3 length: 17; D gene: -; V gene: TRBV5-1; clone size: -; J gene: TRBJ2-7; CDR3 DNA: TGCGCCAGCAGCTTCCACTCCCCGGGAAGAGGGGGGGACGAGCAGTACTTC; CDR3 protein: CASSFHSPGRGGDEQYF
CDR3 length: 16; D gene: TRBD2; V gene: TRBV5-1; clone size: -; J gene: TRBJ2-1; CDR3 DNA: TGCGCCAGCAGCGCCTTACTAGCGGGAGTGGGAAATGAGCAGTTCTTC; CDR3 protein: CASSALLAGVGNEQFF
CDR3 length: 12; D gene: -; V gene: TRBV30; clone size: -; J gene: TRBJ1-2; CDR3 DNA: TGTGCCTGGAGTGCCTCGGGGTATGGCTACACCTTC; CDR3 protein: CAWSASGYGYTF
CDR3 length: 14; D gene: TRBD1; V gene: TRBV7-2; clone size: -; J gene: TRBJ2-2; CDR3 DNA: TGTGCCAGCAGCAAACAGGGGTTCCCCGGGGAGCTGTTTTTT; CDR3 protein: CASSKQGFPGELFF
CDR3 length: 16; D gene: -; V gene: TRBV6-6; clone size: few; J gene: TRBJ2-3; CDR3 DNA: TGTGCCAGCAGTTACCCGCCGGGAGAAGGGGCAGATACGCAGTATTTT; CDR3 protein: CASSYPPGEGADTQYF
CDR3 length: 14; D gene: TRBD1; V gene: TRBV6-5; clone size: -; J gene: TRBJ1-3; CDR3 DNA: TGTGCCAGCAGAGGGGGCCTCTCTGGAAACACCATATATTTT; CDR3 protein: CASRGGLSGNTIYF
CDR3 length: 13; D gene: -; V gene: TRBV7-9; clone size: -; J gene: TRBJ1-4; CDR3 DNA: TGTGCCAGCAGCAACAGGACAGAAGGAAAACTGTTTTTT; CDR3 protein: CASSNRTEGKLFF
CDR3 length: 14; D gene: TRBD2; V gene: TRBV6-4; clone size: -; J gene: TRBJ2-1; CDR3 DNA: TGTGCCAGCAGTGAACAGCGGGGGCCCGGCGAGCAGTTCTTC; CDR3 protein: CASSEQRGPGEQFF
CDR3 length: 15; D gene: -; V gene: TRBV6-1; clone size: -; J gene: TRBJ2-7; CDR3 DNA: TGTGCCAGCAGTGCGATCGGGGGGCGCTCCTACGAGCAGTACTTC; CDR3 protein: CASSAIGGRSYEQYF
CDR3 length: 16; D gene: -; V gene: TRBV9; clone size: -; J gene: TRBJ2-7; CDR3 DNA: TGTGCCAGCAGCGTAGGTTATGGGGGCGCCTCCTACGAGCAGTACTTC; CDR3 protein: CASSVGYGGASYEQYF
CDR3 length: 12; D gene: -; V gene: TRBV4-1; clone size: few; J gene: TRBJ1-4; CDR3 DNA: TGCGCCAGCAGCCAAGCGAGTGAAAAACTGTTTTTT; CDR3 protein: CASSQASEKLFF
CDR3 length: 15; D gene: -; V gene: TRBV7-8; clone size: -; J gene: TRBJ2-7; CDR3 DNA: TGTGCCAGCAGCTTGGTCGGGGAAGGTTCCTACGAGCAGTACTTC; CDR3 protein: CASSLVGEGSYEQYF
CDR3 length: 14; D gene: -; V gene: TRBV27; clone size: -; J gene: TRBJ2-1; CDR3 DNA: TGTGCCAGCAGTCCCGATAGCTCCTACAATGAGCAGTTCTTC; CDR3 protein: CASSPDSSYNEQFF